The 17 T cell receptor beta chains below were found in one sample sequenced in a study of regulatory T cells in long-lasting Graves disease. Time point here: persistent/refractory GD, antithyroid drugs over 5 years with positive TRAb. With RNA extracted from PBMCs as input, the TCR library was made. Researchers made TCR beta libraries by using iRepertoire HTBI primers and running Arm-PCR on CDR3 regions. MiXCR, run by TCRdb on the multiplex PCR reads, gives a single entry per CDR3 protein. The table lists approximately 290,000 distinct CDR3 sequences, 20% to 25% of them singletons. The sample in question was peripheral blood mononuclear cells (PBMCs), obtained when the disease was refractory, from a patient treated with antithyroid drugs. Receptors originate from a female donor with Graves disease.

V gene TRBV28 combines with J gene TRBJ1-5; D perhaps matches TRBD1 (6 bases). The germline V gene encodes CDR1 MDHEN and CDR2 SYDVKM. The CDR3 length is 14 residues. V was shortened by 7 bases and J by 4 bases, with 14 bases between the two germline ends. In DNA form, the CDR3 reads TGTGCCAGCACCCTACAGGGTCGAAATCAGCCCCAGCATTTT. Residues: CASTLQGRNQPQHF.

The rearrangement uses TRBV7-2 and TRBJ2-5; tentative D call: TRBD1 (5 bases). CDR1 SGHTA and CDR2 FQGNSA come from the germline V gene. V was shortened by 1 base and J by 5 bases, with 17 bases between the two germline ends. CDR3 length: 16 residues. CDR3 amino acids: CASSLVQGLVGETQYF. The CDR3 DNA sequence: TGTGCCAGCAGCTTAGTGCAGGGATTAGTTGGCGAGACCCAGTACTTC. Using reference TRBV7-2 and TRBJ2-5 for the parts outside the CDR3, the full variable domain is GAGVSQSPSNKVTEKGKDVELRCDPISGHTALYWYRQSLGQGLEFLIYFQGNSAPDKSGLPSDRFSAERTGGSVSTLTIQRTQQEDSAVYLCASSLVQGLVGETQYFGPGTRLLVL.

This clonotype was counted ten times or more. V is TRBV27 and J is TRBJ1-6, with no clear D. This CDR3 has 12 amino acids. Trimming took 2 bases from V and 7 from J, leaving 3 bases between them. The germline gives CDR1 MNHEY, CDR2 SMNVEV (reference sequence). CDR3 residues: CASSLQNSPLHF. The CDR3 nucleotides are TGTGCCAGCAGTTTACAGAATTCACCCCTCCACTTT.

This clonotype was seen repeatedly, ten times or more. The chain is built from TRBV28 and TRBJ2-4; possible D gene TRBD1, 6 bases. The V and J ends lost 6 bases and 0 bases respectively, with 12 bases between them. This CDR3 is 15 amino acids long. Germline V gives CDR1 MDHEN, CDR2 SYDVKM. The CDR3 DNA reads TGTGCCAGCAGCCCTACAGGGCTAGCCAAAAACATTCAGTACTTC. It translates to CASSPTGLAKNIQYF.

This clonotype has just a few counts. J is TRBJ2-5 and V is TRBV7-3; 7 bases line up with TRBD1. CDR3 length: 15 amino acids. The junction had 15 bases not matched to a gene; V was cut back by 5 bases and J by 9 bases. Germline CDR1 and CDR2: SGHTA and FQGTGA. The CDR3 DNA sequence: TGTGCCAGCAGCCCCAGGGACAGCTCATTCGTGGCCCAGTACTTC. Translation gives CASSPRDSSFVAQYF. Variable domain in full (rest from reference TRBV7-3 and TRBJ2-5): GAGVSQTPSNKVTEKGKYVELRCDPISGHTALYWYRQSLGQGPEFLIYFQGTGAADDSGLPNDRFFAVRPEGSVSTLKIQRTERGDSAVYLCASSPRDSSFVAQYFGPGTRLLVL.

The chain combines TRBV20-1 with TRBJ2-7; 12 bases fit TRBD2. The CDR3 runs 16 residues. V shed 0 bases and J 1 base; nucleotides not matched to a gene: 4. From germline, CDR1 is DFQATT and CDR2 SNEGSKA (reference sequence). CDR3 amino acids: CSARDYGTSGSYEQYF. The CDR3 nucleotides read TGCAGTGCTAGAGATTACGGGACTAGCGGGTCCTACGAGCAGTACTTC.

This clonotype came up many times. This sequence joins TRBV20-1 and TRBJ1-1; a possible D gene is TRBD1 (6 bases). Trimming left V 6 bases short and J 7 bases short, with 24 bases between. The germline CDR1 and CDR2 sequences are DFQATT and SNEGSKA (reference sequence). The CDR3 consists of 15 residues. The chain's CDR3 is CSASPGRTVQSEAFF. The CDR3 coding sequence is TGCAGTGCGTCACCGGGACGGACAGTACAAAGTGAAGCTTTCTTT.

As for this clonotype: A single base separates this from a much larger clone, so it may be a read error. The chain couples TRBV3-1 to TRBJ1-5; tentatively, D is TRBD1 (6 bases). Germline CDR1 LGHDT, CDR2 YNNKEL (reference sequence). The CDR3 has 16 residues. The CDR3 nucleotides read TGTGTCAGCAGCCAATCCGGGGGGCGAAGCAATCAGCCCCAGCATTTT. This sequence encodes CVSSQSGGRSNQPQHF.

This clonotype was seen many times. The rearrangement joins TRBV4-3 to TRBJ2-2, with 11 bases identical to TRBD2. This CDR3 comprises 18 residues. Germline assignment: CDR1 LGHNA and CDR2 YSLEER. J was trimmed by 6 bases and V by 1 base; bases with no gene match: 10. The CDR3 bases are TGCGCCAGCAGCCAAGTGAGGCTAGCGGGAGGTTGGTCCGGGGAGCTGTTTTTT. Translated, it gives CASSQVRLAGGWSGELFF.

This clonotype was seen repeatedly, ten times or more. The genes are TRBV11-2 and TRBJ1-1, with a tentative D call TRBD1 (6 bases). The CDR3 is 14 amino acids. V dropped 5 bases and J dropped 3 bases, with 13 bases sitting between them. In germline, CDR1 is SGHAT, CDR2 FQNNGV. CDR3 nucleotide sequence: TGTGCCAGCAGCGCCCAGCAGGGGTACACTGAAGCTTTCTTT. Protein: CASSAQQGYTEAFF. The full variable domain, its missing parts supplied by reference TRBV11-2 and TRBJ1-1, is EAGVAQSPRYKIIEKRQSVAFWCNPISGHATLYWYQQILGQGPKLLIQFQNNGVVDDSQLPKDRFSAERLKGVDSTLKIQPAKLEDSAVYLCASSAQQGYTEAFFGQGTRLTVV.

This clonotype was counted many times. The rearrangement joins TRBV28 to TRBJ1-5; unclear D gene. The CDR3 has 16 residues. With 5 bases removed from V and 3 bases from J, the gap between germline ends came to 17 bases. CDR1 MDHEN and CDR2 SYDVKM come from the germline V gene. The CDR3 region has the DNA TGTGCCAGCAGTAGAAACGAGAGGTCTGTCAATCAGCCCCAGCATTTT. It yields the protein CASSRNERSVNQPQHF. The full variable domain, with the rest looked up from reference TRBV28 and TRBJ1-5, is DVKVTQSSRYLVKRTGEKVFLECVQDMDHENMFWYRQDPGLGLRLIYFSYDVKMKEKGDIPEGYSVSREKKERFSLILESASTNQTSMYLCASSRNERSVNQPQHFGDGTRLSIL.

CDR3 protein: CASSAGQNQPQHF. In nucleotides, the CDR3 is TGTGCCAGCAGCGCAGGACAGAATCAGCCCCAGCATTTT. V usage is TRBV9 and J usage is TRBJ1-5, with D possibly TRBD1 on 6 matching bases. Germline assignment: CDR1 SGDLS and CDR2 YYNGEE. Trimming took 3 bases from V and 4 from J, leaving 8 bases between them. This CDR3 has 13 residues.

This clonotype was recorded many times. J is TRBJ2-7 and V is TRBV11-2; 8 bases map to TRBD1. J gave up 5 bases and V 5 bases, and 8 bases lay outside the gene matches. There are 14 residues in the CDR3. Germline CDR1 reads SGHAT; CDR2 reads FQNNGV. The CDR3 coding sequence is TGTGCCAGCAGCCCAAGACAGGGGTACCACGAGCAGTACTTC. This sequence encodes CASSPRQGYHEQYF.

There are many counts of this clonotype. The CDR3 DNA reads TGTGCCAGCACACTCGCTCCAGCGGGATCCTACGAGCAGTACTTC. Translated, it gives CASTLAPAGSYEQYF. This chain joins TRBV6-2 or TRBV6-3 and TRBJ2-7; 7 bases line up with TRBD2. This CDR3 is built from 15 residues. The germline V gene has CDR1 MNHEY and CDR2 SVGEGT. With 7 bases clipped from V and 1 base from J, the junction kept 10 bases outside the gene matches.

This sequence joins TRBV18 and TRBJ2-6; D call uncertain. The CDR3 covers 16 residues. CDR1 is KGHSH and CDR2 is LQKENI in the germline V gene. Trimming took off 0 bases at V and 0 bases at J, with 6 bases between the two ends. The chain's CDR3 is CASSPPLNSGANVLTF. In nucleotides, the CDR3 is TGTGCCAGCTCACCACCGTTAAACTCTGGGGCCAACGTCCTGACTTTC.

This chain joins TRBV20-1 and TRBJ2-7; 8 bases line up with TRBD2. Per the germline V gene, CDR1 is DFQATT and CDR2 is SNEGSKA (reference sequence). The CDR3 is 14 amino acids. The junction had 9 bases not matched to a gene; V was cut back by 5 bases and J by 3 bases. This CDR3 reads CSARPGLGVYEQYF. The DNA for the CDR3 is TGCAGTGCTCGCCCGGGACTAGGAGTCTACGAGCAGTACTTC.

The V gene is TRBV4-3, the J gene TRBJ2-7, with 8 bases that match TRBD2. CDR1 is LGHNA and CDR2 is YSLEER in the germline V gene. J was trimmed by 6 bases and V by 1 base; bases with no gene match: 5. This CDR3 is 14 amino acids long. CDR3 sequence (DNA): TGCGCCAGCAGCCAAGGCGTGACTAGCGTCGAGCAGTACTTC. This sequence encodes CASSQGVTSVEQYF.